These 30 T cell receptor beta chains share one sample of origin, sequenced in a study of shared clonotypes between healthy human individuals. The table came from immunoSEQ multiplex PCR; TCRdb's copy has only in-frame clones and leaves some out. The sample lists more than 1 million clones, around 78% occurring once. The sequenced sample was memory CD4+ T cells from PBMCs. Stated subset: CD45RA-negative fraction. The receptors were gathered from a man in his late teens or twenties in good health. Some clones in this sample may be carry-over from other donors' samples.

In this sample, this clone turned up a few times. V is TRBV10-3 and J is TRBJ2-2; TRBD2 agrees at 8 bases. With 4 bases clipped from V and 5 bases from J, the junction kept 9 bases outside the gene matches. In germline, CDR1 is ENHRY, CDR2 SYGVKD. The length of the CDR3 is 16 residues. The CDR3: CAISGPSGRGTGELFF. CDR3 nucleotides: TGTGCCATCAGTGGCCCGAGCGGGAGAGGGACCGGGGAGCTGTTTTTT.

This chain connects TRBV7-8 to TRBJ1-4, with a tentative D call TRBD1 (6 bases). V was cut by 1 base and J by 8 bases, with 14 bases left in between. This CDR3 has 15 residues. The germline gives CDR1 SGHVS, CDR2 FQNEAQ. The DNA for the CDR3 is TGTGCCAGCAGCTTAGAACAGGGATCTGGAGAAAAACTGTTTTTT. Translating gives CASSLEQGSGEKLFF.

The CDR3 region has the DNA TGCGCCAGCAGCTTGGGGGGGCGCCAGGTTGAAAAACTGTTTTTT. Translation: CASSLGGRQVEKLFF. J is TRBJ1-4 and V is TRBV5-1, with D possibly TRBD1 on 6 matching bases. V was pared by 0 bases and J by 7 bases, with 13 bases between. Germline V CDR1 and CDR2: SGHRS, YFSETQ. The CDR3 is 15 residues long.

The chain links TRBV28 to TRBJ1-5, with 9 nucleotides matching TRBD1. Germline lookup yields CDR1 MDHEN and CDR2 SYDVKM. V trimming: 6 bases; J trimming: 7 bases; junction bases outside the gene matches: 22. This CDR3 spans 19 amino acids. The CDR3 DNA sequence: TGTGCCAGCAGCCCCGTCTTCACGGGACAGGGTTATATCGGGCAGCCCCAGCATTTT. This encodes CASSPVFTGQGYIGQPQHF.

This chain uses TRBV5-1 with TRBJ1-4; D gene uncertain. There are 14 residues in the CDR3. Trimming took 4 bases from V and 4 from J, leaving 11 bases between them. The germline CDR1 and CDR2 sequences are SGHRS and YFSETQ. Here the CDR3 DNA reads TGCGCCAGCAGCGTTGACTCGATTAATGAAAAACTGTTTTTT. Protein: CASSVDSINEKLFF.

CDR3 sequence (DNA): TGCGCCAGCAGCCAAGATGGCTCCTCCACAGATACGCAGTATTTT. Amino acids: CASSQDGSSTDTQYF. The J gene is TRBJ2-3, the V gene TRBV4-1; D is ambiguous. V was cut by 0 bases and J by 2 bases, with 9 bases left in between. The V gene's germline CDR1 is MGHRA and CDR2 YSYEKL. The CDR3 extends over 15 amino acids.

The chain combines TRBV6-6 with TRBJ1-3; perhaps TRBD1 as D (5 bases). The CDR3 sequence is 16 residues long. V lost 2 bases, J lost 4 bases, and 15 bases lay in between. Germline V lookup: CDR1 MNHNY, CDR2 SVGAGI (reference sequence). The CDR3 DNA follows: TGTGCCAGCAGTTACGGGGCAAGCGCGACCGGAAACACCATATATTTT. Its translation is CASSYGASATGNTIYF.

The chain uses TRBV27 and TRBJ2-2; D is perhaps TRBD1 (5 bases). The V end lost 6 bases, the J end lost 0 bases, and 17 bases lay between the germline ends. CDR3 size: 17 residues. Germline V lookup: CDR1 MNHEY, CDR2 SMNVEV (reference sequence). The CDR3 reads CASSYQQAPPNTGELFF. The CDR3 bases are TGTGCCAGCAGCTACCAACAGGCTCCTCCGAACACCGGGGAGCTGTTTTTT.

The V gene is TRBV27, the J gene TRBJ1-1; 7 bases agree with TRBD1. CDR1 is MNHEY and CDR2 is SMNVEV in the germline V gene (reference sequence). This CDR3 contains 14 residues. The V segment lost 2 bases and the J segment 10 bases; nucleotides outside the gene matches: 10. CDR3 protein: CASSLAIDRAGAFF. The DNA of the CDR3 is TGTGCCAGCAGTTTAGCGATCGACAGGGCGGGAGCTTTCTTT.

V gene TRBV5-1 combines with J gene TRBJ2-7; D might be TRBD1 (5 bases). Trimming cost V 1 base and J 7 bases, with 18 bases left between them. CDR1 SGHRS and CDR2 YFSETQ come from the germline V gene. The CDR3 is made up of 15 amino acids. The CDR3 DNA reads as TGCGCCAGCAGCTTGAGTGCCCAGGGCGCTGGGGAGCAGTACTTC. This codes for CASSLSAQGAGEQYF.

Concerning this clone: The sample contains more than one DNA sequence encoding this CDR3. The chain employs TRBV2 and TRBJ2-2, with 7 bases that match TRBD2. Per the germline V gene, CDR1 is SNHLY and CDR2 is FYNNEI. This CDR3 has 15 residues. After removal of 2 bases from V and 4 bases from J, the junction contained 4 bases not matched to a gene. CDR3 amino acids: CASSESGRGTGELFF. Written as DNA, the CDR3 is TGTGCCAGCAGTGAATCAGGGAGGGGCACCGGGGAGCTGTTTTTT.

This chain connects TRBV5-1 to TRBJ2-3; 8 nucleotides match TRBD1. From germline, CDR1 is SGHRS and CDR2 YFSETQ. The CDR3 has 16 residues. The V and J ends lost 3 bases and 0 bases, in that order; junction bases with no gene match: 6. The CDR3 region is CASSSARQGSTDTQYF. The CDR3 bases are TGCGCCAGCAGCTCCGCAAGACAGGGGAGCACAGATACGCAGTATTTT. Complete variable domain (other parts from reference TRBV5-1 and TRBJ2-3): KAGVTQTPRYLIKTRGQQVTLSCSPISGHRSVSWYQQTPGQGLQFLFEYFSETQRNKGNFPGRFSGRQFSNSRSEMNVSTLELGDSALYLCASSSARQGSTDTQYFGPGTRLTVL.

The chain employs TRBV5-4 and TRBJ2-7; 8 nucleotides line up with TRBD2. This CDR3 spans 15 amino acids. The J segment lost 7 bases and the V segment lost 6 bases, leaving 15 bases of the junction unmatched. Germline V gives CDR1 SGHNT, CDR2 YYREEE (reference sequence). CDR3 DNA sequence: TGTGCCAGCACCCTCGGGGGGGCGCAAGGCTTAGAGCAGTACTTC. Its translation is CASTLGGAQGLEQYF.

This clone was detected many times. The rearrangement joins TRBV11-1 to TRBJ2-1; unclear D gene. Germline V gives CDR1 SGHAT, CDR2 FQDESV (reference sequence). Trimming stripped 2 bases from V and 5 bases from J, with 13 bases between. CDR3 length: 15 amino acids. The CDR3 is CASSLRAVGHNEQFF. DNA for the CDR3: TGTGCCAGCAGCTTAAGGGCGGTAGGCCACAATGAGCAGTTCTTC.

V is TRBV19 and J is TRBJ2-1; TRBD2 agrees at 8 bases. V shed 7 bases and J 6 bases; nucleotides not matched to a gene: 5. CDR1 is LNHDA and CDR2 is SQIVND in the germline V gene (reference sequence). The CDR3 is 13 residues long. CDR3 region: CASKNTSGNEQFF. CDR3 nucleotides: TGTGCCAGTAAGAACACTAGCGGCAATGAGCAGTTCTTC. The full variable domain, with the rest looked up from reference TRBV19 and TRBJ2-1, is DGGITQSPKYLFRKEGQNVTLSCEQNLNHDAMYWYRQDPGQGLRLIYYSQIVNDFQKGDIAEGYSVSREKKESFPLTVTSAQKNPTAFYLCASKNTSGNEQFFGPGTRLTVL.

The chain employs TRBV29-1 and TRBJ2-7, with a weak D call TRBD2 (5 bases). Trimming stripped 4 bases from V and 1 base from J, with 14 bases between. The V gene's germline CDR1 is SQVTM and CDR2 ANQGSEA. The CDR3 is made up of 14 amino acids. Here the CDR3 reads CSVGIGLASYEQYF. DNA of the CDR3: TGCAGCGTTGGCATCGGACTCGCTTCCTACGAGCAGTACTTC.

The rearrangement links TRBV19 to TRBJ1-5, with a possible D match to TRBD1 (5 bases). The V gene's germline CDR1 is LNHDA and CDR2 SQIVND (reference sequence). Trimming cost V 4 bases and J 6 bases, with 16 bases left between them. This CDR3 spans 15 amino acids. The CDR3 bases are TGTGCCAGTAGTACCACAAGGACAAGCCCTCAGCCCCAGCATTTT. Its protein is CASSTTRTSPQPQHF.

This clone was detected only a few times. The chain is built from TRBV29-1 and TRBJ1-3; perhaps TRBD1 as D (5 bases). Germline CDR1 and CDR2: SQVTM and ANQGSEA. Between the trimmed V and J ends, which lost 7 bases and 2 bases, there was a span of 9 bases. The CDR3 is made up of 12 amino acids. The CDR3 reads CSATVAGNTIYF. CDR3 nucleotide sequence: TGCAGCGCGACAGTGGCTGGAAACACCATATATTTT.

The V call is TRBV13, the J call TRBJ2-7; TRBD1 aligns across 7 bases. The V gene's germline CDR1 is PRHDT and CDR2 FYEKMQ (reference sequence). The CDR3 runs to 15 residues. Trimming at V came to 0 bases and at J to 4 bases, leaving 6 bases not matched to a gene. The CDR3 protein is CASSLGAGRGYEQYF. The CDR3 nucleotides are TGTGCCAGCAGCTTAGGGGCTGGCAGGGGGTACGAGCAGTACTTC.

V is TRBV10-3 and J is TRBJ1-3; the D gene is possibly TRBD1 (6 bases). Between the trimmed V and J ends, which lost 6 bases and 0 bases, there was a span of 12 bases. The CDR3 spans 15 residues. The germline V gene encodes CDR1 ENHRY and CDR2 SYGVKD. The DNA for the CDR3 is TGTGCCATCAGCCCCGGACAGAGCTCTGGAAACACCATATATTTT. The encoded protein is CAISPGQSSGNTIYF.

The V call is TRBV16, the J call TRBJ2-7; 8 nucleotides align to TRBD1. Germline CDR1 and CDR2: KGHSY and FQNENV. The CDR3 extends over 15 amino acids. J lost 9 bases, V lost 0 bases, and 10 bases had no gene match. The CDR3 is CASSQSGGQGARQYF. DNA for the CDR3: TGTGCCAGCAGCCAATCTGGAGGGCAGGGGGCTCGGCAGTACTTC.

The chain is built from TRBV2 and TRBJ2-3, with 10 bases lining up with TRBD1. Germline V gene sequence: CDR1 SNHLY, CDR2 FYNNEI. J lost 3 bases, V lost 4 bases, and 10 bases had no gene match. The CDR3 is 17 amino acids. The CDR3 DNA reads TGTGCCAGCAGTGGTTTCCGGGACAGGGGTAGAACAGATACGCAGTATTTT. It yields the protein CASSGFRDRGRTDTQYF.

This clone was counted a single time. The V gene is TRBV18, the J gene TRBJ1-3; D possibly corresponds to TRBD1 (6 bases). This CDR3 spans 15 amino acids. Trimming removed 1 base from V and 2 bases from J, with 9 bases in between. Germline-derived CDR1 and CDR2 are KGHSH and LQKENI. The CDR3 nucleotides are TGTGCCAGCTCACCACTCGGGACAACTGGAAACACCATATATTTT. Amino acids: CASSPLGTTGNTIYF.

A remark on this clone: The sample contains more than one DNA sequence encoding this CDR3. This chain connects TRBV5-1 to TRBJ1-3; no clear D gene. CDR3 length equals 15 residues. Trimming cost V 0 bases and J 0 bases, with 7 bases left between them. Germline lookup yields CDR1 SGHRS and CDR2 YFSETQ. DNA for the CDR3: TGCGCCAGCAGCTTGGCAGCCAGCTCTGGAAACACCATATATTTT. It is translated as CASSLAASSGNTIYF.

About this clone itself: Just one base apart from a much larger clone, this may be a read error. Since no conserved phenylalanine or tryptophan closes the CDR3, a read error is the likely cause. The gene calls are TRBV28 and TRBJ1-2, with D unresolved. Germline V gives CDR1 MDHEN, CDR2 SYDVKM. The V end was cut by 5 bases, the J end by 8 bases, with 15 bases between. The CDR3 is 13 residues long. The CDR3 sequence: CASSPPGTWGYTL. The CDR3 DNA reads TGTGCCAGCAGTCCCCCCGGCACGTGGGGCTACACCCTC.

The chain recombines TRBV27 with TRBJ2-3, with 7 bases that match TRBD2. J lost 3 bases, V lost 5 bases, and 5 bases had no gene match. CDR3 size: 14 residues. CDR1 and CDR2 from the germline V gene are MNHEY and SMNVEV (reference sequence). CDR3 nucleotides: TGTGCCAGCAGTAGGCGGGAGTTTACAGATACGCAGTATTTT. Translating gives CASSRREFTDTQYF.

V and J are TRBV7-2 and TRBJ1-2; 7 bases map to TRBD1. Per the germline V gene, CDR1 is SGHTA and CDR2 is FQGNSA. V was pared by 5 bases and J by 4 bases, with 7 bases of the junction left unmatched. The CDR3 has 14 residues. The CDR3 DNA reads as TGTGCCAGCAGCCCCAGGACAGGCATCTATGGCTACACCTTC. Protein product: CASSPRTGIYGYTF.

The J gene is TRBJ2-7, the V gene TRBV5-1, with D possibly being TRBD1 (5 bases). V lost 6 bases, J lost 6 bases, and 22 bases lay in between. The length of the CDR3 is 15 residues. Germline CDR1 reads SGHRS; CDR2 reads YFSETQ. Here the CDR3 DNA reads TGCGCCAGCACCCTGACGTCCGCAGGGATCGGCGAGCAGTACTTC. Translating gives CASTLTSAGIGEQYF.

V usage is TRBV11-2 and J usage is TRBJ2-6, with D possibly matching TRBD2 (5 bases). This CDR3 is 12 amino acids long. Between the trimmed V and J ends, which lost 5 bases and 10 bases, there was a span of 9 bases. From germline, CDR1 is SGHAT and CDR2 FQNNGV. The CDR3 spells CASSAGRNVLTF. The CDR3 nucleotides read TGTGCCAGCAGCGCGGGTCGGAACGTCCTGACTTTC.

This clone was detected once. The V and J genes are TRBV11-2 and TRBJ2-7, with D possibly matching TRBD2 (5 bases). This CDR3 region has 15 residues. Trimming stripped 1 base from V and 7 bases from J, with 17 bases between. The V gene's germline CDR1 is SGHAT and CDR2 FQNNGV. The CDR3 reads CASSLGAGIPLEQYF. The DNA for the CDR3 is TGTGCCAGCAGCTTAGGGGCCGGGATACCTCTGGAGCAGTACTTC.